This TCR beta chain was documented in a study of beta chain features in type 1 diabetes (dated by TCRdb to the late 2010s). About the study as a whole: Patients and healthy donors did not differ in mean age, gender distribution, total cell number or subset yield. The study compared the TCRB repertoires of sorted circulating CD4+ T cell subsets in recently diagnosed type 1 diabetes patients with those in matched healthy donors. Whereas all 30 or so donors provided naive and central memory subsets, regulatory and stem cell-like memory subsets were isolated from just 8 patients and about 8 healthy donors. A total of about 110 million sorted cells were examined across all samples, and the number of cells per subset was strongly correlated with RNA yield. Findings and caveats that apply to the study as a whole: PCR might favor shorter templates, but patient and control samples were amplified and corrected together, so any skew would affect both groups equally. Type 1 diabetes patients showed a moderate but significant shortening of TCRB CDR3 length in all four CD4+ subsets. Because cDNA was sequenced instead of genomic DNA, highly expressing activated cells could be over-represented, though the groups showed no difference in activation or CD3 levels. Naive, central memory and regulatory TCRB repertoires appeared more similar among patients than among healthy donors. Patients with type 1 diabetes made fewer insertions and deleted more nucleotides at VDJ recombination sites, implying thymic rearrangement abnormalities. Only small numbers of individuals were included in the HLA sub-analyses, which left unresolved whether HLA type had any influence on TCRB rearrangement.

Each donor gave one peripheral blood draw, averaging roughly 120 mL, which was collected into heparinised tubes. A BD FACSAria II and a panel including CD45RO, CCR7, CD25, CD127, CD95 and CD27 were used to sort naive, central memory, regulatory and stem cell-like memory CD4+ T cells. Purity was above 95% for every sorted population. PBMCs were isolated right away by Lymphoprep density gradient centrifugation and were stained directly, without culture. So that batch effects would be minimized, each experiment stained and sorted samples in pairs, pairing one healthy donor with one patient. This clone appeared a few times. Its antigen remains undetermined. No clone much larger than this one lies a single base away; base qualities are absent. All of the isolated RNA was reverse transcribed with the High Capacity cDNA Reverse Transcription Kit, so expressed TCRB transcripts were sequenced. Naive, central memory and regulatory T cell samples underwent deep immunoSEQ sequencing, averaging around 3.9 million total reads per sample. After sorted cells were lysed in RLT buffer, RNA was extracted with DNase-treated RNeasy Micro or Mini kits, with the choice depending on cell number. To prevent cross-contamination, each cell subset was processed individually, whereas patient and healthy donor samples were processed jointly. TCRB sequences were amplified from cDNA with the immunoSEQ multiplex PCR, producing 87-bp fragments spanning the CDR3 region. The amplicons were sequenced using the Illumina HiSeq platform. Per the source publication's procedure: PCR bias was computationally corrected using synthetic template baselines, reads within Hamming distance 2 were collapsed, and singletons that could not be merged were discarded. Reads were aligned to IMGT to assign V, D and J genes, CDR3 length, and insertions or deletions at six rearrangement sites. Clonotype counts were normalized to sorted cell number within each subset before computing true diversity and Gini coefficients with the tcR R package. The overlap coefficient, calculated on TCRB nucleotide sequences, was used to measure repertoire sharing. Out-of-frame TCRB sequences from naive cells were analyzed as a proxy for the pre-selection repertoire. Held by TCRdb, this immuneACCESS table contains in-frame sequences only and omits some clones. Under half of the omission traces to an unresolved V gene where checked; the cause of the rest is unknown. The V and J calls and clone size are taken from that table; D and trimming were inferred from the DNA. The sample table holds some 200,000 clones, of which under 20% were seen once. In total, the top ten clones hold approximately 0.087% of the sample.

Germline trimming: 2 bases from V, 4 bases from J; junction bases outside gene matches: 4. Per the germline V gene, SGHDN is the CDR1 and FVKESK is the CDR2. From its cysteine to its phenylalanine, the CDR3 spans 15 amino acids. Left in the record is the CDR3 DNA by itself, 45 bases read in frame from the first base. The sequencing sample was made of naive CD4+ T cells from blood. Per the publication, the cell subset or site label means: true naive CD4+ T cells. The sequence was obtained from a man aged 30 to 39 with type 1 diabetes. In this chain, TRBV14 is recombined with TRBJ2-5; TRBD2 matches 10 bases in the middle. The encoded CDR3 is CASSQLAGVGETQYF. The sequenced DNA: TGTGCCAGCAGCCAACTAGCGGGAGTAGGAGAGACCCAGTACTTC. The full variable domain, with segments outside the CDR3 supplied by the reference TRBV14 and TRBJ2-5 proteins, appears as EAGVTQFPSHSVIEKGQTVTLRCDPISGHDNLYWYRRVMGKEIKFLLHFVKESKQDESGMPNNRFLAERTGGTYSTLKVQPAELEDSGVYFCASSQLAGVGETQYFGPGTRLLVL.